Listed below are T cell receptor beta chains from one sample, sequenced in a study of OX40 agonist ivuxolimab in advanced cancers. The repertoire was sequenced with immunoSEQ multiplex PCR; TCRdb's copy has only in-frame clones and lacks some. This sample has 50,000 to 70,000 clones, with approximately 87% found just once. The sample here was CD4+ or CD8+ T cells sorted from blood, taken in a trial of the OX40 agonist ivuxolimab. These receptors were taken from an adult with an advanced solid tumor such as melanoma, head and neck, liver or kidney cancer. Each CDR3 is given with its conserved first and last residue. A D gene is named only where the DNA matches it firmly.

cdr3_aa j_call d_call v_call
CASSPGQYTDTQYF TRBJ2-3 . TRBV18
CAWSVVGGEKLFF TRBJ1-4 . TRBV30
CASSVDKDYGYTF TRBJ1-2 . TRBV5-6
CASTQTGQSYGYTF TRBJ1-2 . TRBV2
CASSFDPGRHNEQFF TRBJ2-1 . TRBV5-1
CASSLADSLTYEQYF TRBJ2-7 . TRBV19
CASSLAGNAEKLFF TRBJ1-4 . TRBV7-9
CASSLVMGGTDTQYF TRBJ2-3 . TRBV11-3
CASSFSSNSPLHF TRBJ1-6 . TRBV27
CASSLEGQPTDGYTF TRBJ1-2 TRBD1 TRBV5-1
CASSLARGASNQPQHF TRBJ1-5 . TRBV7-8